Sequencing of this T cell receptor beta chain was carried out in a study of shared clonotypes between healthy human individuals. The CDR3 spans 16 residues. The V gene's germline CDR1 is GTSNPN and CDR2 SVGIG (reference sequence). V lost 0 bases, J lost 4 bases, and 13 bases lay in between. Each sample came from a Caucasian adult donor living in Nashville, Tennessee. Using immunoSEQ multiplex PCR, the repertoire was profiled, and TCRdb retains in-frame clones only, with some absent. The data contain about 2 million clones, 85% to 95% of them singletons. What was sequenced was naive CD4+ T cells sorted from blood. Subset in this sample: CD45RA+ positively selected. This chain connects TRBV30 to TRBJ1-6, with D possibly matching TRBD1 (6 bases). The source is a man between 18 and 35 years old in good health. CDR3 coding DNA: TGTGCCTGGAGTGTACTACGGGGGGCGTATAATTCACCCCTCCACTTT. It is translated as CAWSVLRGAYNSPLHF.